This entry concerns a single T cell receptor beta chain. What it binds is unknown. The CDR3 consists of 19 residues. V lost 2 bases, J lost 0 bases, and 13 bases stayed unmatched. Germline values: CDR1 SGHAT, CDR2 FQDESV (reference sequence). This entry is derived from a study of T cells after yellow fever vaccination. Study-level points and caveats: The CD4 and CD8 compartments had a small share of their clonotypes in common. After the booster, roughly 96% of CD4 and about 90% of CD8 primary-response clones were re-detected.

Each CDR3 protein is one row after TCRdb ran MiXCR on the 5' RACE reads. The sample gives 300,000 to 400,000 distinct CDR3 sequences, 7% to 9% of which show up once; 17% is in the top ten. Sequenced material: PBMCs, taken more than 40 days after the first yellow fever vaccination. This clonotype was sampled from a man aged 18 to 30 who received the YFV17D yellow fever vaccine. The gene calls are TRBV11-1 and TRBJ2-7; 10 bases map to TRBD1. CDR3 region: CASSLPTTGTGVPSYEQYF. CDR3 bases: TGTGCCAGCAGCTTACCTACGACGGGGACAGGGGTCCCCTCCTACGAGCAGTACTTC. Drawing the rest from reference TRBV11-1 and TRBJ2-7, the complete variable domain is EAEVAQSPRYKITEKSQAVAFWCDPISGHATLYWYRQILGQGPELLVQFQDESVVDDSQLPKDRFSAERLKGVDSTLKIQPAELGDSAMYLCASSLPTTGTGVPSYEQYFGPGTRLTVT.